This paragraph reports one T cell receptor (beta chain). The antigen remains undetermined. Tumor libraries mostly used roughly 4.8 ug genomic DNA, two replicates each. TCRdb keeps only in-frame clones here, not all; method: immunoSEQ multiplex PCR. The table shows about 37,000 clones, with 30% to 40% occurring only once. These data originate in a study of neoadjuvant anti-PD-1 for oral cavity cancer. Points from the study as a whole: Higher pretreatment Treg/Th17 ratios tracked higher pretreatment blood clonality.

Time point specified: after neoadjuvant nivolumab, at surgical resection. Per the germline V gene, CDR1 is SGHAT and CDR2 is FQNNGV. The length of the CDR3 is 14 residues. With V trimmed by 6 bases and J by 8 bases, 9 bases remained unmatched. V and J are TRBV11-2 and TRBJ1-3, with 8 bases that match TRBD1. Sequenced here: tumor tissue, sampled after nivolumab (anti-PD-1) treatment. The sequence came from a person aged 40 to 85 with oral cavity squamous cell carcinoma. The CDR3 nucleotides are TGTGCCAGCAGAAGGGTCGGGGGACAGGACACCATATATTTT. Its translation: CASRRVGGQDTIYF.